This T cell receptor beta chain was obtained from a study of T cells in Graves' hyperthyroidism and ophthalmopathy. Overall study context: Peripheral blood was collected at initial diagnosis, before any treatment.

There were TCR beta CDR3 regions amplified from RNA transcripts. The primer set for the first-round RT-PCR of the TCR CDR3 was HTBI. TCRdb recomputed calls from the multiplex PCR reads with MiXCR, one row per CDR3 protein. The repertoire holds hundreds of thousands of distinct CDR3 sequences, roughly 15% seen once, with approximately 10% in the top ten. The CDR3 is made up of 15 amino acids. CDR1 and CDR2 from the germline V gene are MDHEN and SYDVKM. With 7 bases removed from V and 5 bases from J, the gap between germline ends came to 15 bases. This clonotype appeared a few times. Exclusion of patients followed from uncontrolled infection, other autoimmune disease, pregnancy or lactation. The authors obtained PBMCs from about 9 ml of fresh peripheral blood.

The sequenced sample was blood. The TCR comes from a woman aged 18 to 35 with Graves' hyperthyroidism. The chain combines TRBV28 with TRBJ1-6; D perhaps matches TRBD1 (5 bases). The DNA of the CDR3 is TGTGCCAGCATTTGGGGGACGGACAATAATTCACCCCTCCACTTT. Translated, it gives CASIWGTDNNSPLHF.